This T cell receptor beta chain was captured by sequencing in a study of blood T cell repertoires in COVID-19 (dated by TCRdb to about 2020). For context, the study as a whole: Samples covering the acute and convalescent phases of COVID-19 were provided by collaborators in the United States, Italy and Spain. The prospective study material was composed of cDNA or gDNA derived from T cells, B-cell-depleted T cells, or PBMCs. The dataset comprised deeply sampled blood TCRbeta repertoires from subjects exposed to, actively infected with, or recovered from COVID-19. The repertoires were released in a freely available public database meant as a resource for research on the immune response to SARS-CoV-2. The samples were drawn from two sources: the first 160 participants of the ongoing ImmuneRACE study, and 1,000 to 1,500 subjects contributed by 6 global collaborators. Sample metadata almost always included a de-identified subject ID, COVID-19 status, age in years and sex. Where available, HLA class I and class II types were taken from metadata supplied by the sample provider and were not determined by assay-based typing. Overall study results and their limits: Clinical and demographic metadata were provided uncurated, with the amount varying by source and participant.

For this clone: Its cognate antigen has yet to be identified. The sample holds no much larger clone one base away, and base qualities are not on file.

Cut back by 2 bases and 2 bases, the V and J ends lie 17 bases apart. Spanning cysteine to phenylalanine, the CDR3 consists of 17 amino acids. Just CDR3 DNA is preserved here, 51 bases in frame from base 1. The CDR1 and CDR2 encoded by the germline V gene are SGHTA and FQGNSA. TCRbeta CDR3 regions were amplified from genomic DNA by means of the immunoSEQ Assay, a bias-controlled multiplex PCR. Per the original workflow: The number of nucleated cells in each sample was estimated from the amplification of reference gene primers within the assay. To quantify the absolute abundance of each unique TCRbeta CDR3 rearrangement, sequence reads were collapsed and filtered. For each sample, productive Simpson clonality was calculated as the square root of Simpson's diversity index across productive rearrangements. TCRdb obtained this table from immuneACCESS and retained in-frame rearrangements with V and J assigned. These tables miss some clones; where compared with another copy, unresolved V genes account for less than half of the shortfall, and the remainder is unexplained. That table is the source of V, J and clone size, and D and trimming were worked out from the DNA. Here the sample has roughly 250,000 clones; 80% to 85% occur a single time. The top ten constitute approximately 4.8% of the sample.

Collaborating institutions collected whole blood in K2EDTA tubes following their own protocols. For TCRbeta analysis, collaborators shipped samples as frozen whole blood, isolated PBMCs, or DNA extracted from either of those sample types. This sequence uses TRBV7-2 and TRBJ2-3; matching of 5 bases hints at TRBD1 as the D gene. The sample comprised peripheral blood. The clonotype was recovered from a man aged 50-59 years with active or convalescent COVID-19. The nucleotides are TGTGCCAGCAGCTTAAGACCGACCCAGGGAACCACAGATACGCAGTATTTT. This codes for CASSLRPTQGTTDTQYF.